The text below deals with one TCR beta chain. These data originate in a study of T cells expressing NK-cell markers. Germline V gene sequence: CDR1 SGHRS, CDR2 YFSETQ. This CDR3 contains 15 residues. The authors made TCR beta cDNA libraries by 5'RACE template switching. This switching added a universal primer site and UMIs. Reprocessing the 5' RACE reads, TCRdb reports a single entry for every CDR3 protein and omits DNA. This sample's table has roughly 450,000 distinct CDR3 sequences. J is TRBJ1-1 and V is TRBV5-1. Sequencing was carried out using blood T cells: a sorted CD56 or NKG2C T cell subset, CD4+ or CD8+ T cells, or bulk PBMC T cells (not recorded which). The sequence derives from a woman aged 45-59 years in good health. This CDR3 is CASSMTRGGYTEAFF.